This T cell receptor (beta chain) emerged from a study of graft-versus-host responses after intestinal transplantation. In the study overall: Recipients uniformly received anti-thymocyte globulin induction, followed by tacrolimus and steroids for about 3 years.

Study-wide results and limits: Marrow from the recipient contained GvH clones, some of which had appeared first in ileum or blood.

A single count supports this clone. The antigen remains undetermined. The germline gives CDR1 SGHRS, CDR2 YFSETQ. V was pared by 4 bases and J by 5 bases, with 12 bases between. The CDR3 is made up of 14 amino acids. Sequencing used immunoSEQ multiplex PCR; TCRdb keeps in-frame clones, though not all of them. The sample yields under 95,000 clones, around 90% seen once. Sequenced material: unstimulated CD8+ T cells sorted from spleen or lymph node cells, taken before intestinal transplant. The chain combines TRBV5-1 with TRBJ1-4, with a weak D call TRBD1 (6 bases). The clonotype was recovered from a human donor who received an intestinal transplant. The CDR3 DNA reads as TGCGCCAGCAGCCCGCAGGGGAAGAATGAAAAACTGTTTTTT. Translation: CASSPQGKNEKLFF.